Each of the 28 T cell receptor beta chains below was sequenced from the same sample in a study of T cell changes during pregnancy in multiple sclerosis. Clones were sequenced by immunoSEQ multiplex PCR, and TCRdb holds only the in-frame ones, with some missing. The table has around 48,000 clones, approximately 92% seen once. The sample here was CD4+ T cells from peripheral blood mononuclear cells, taken in the second trimester of pregnancy. The receptors stem from a female donor in good health, enrolled as a control in a pregnancy study.

This chain uses TRBV7-8 with TRBJ1-1; D remains ambiguous. The CDR3 has 14 amino acids. V lost 5 bases and J 11 bases, leaving 21 bases between the germline ends. Germline CDR1 reads SGHVS; CDR2 reads FQNEAQ. CDR3 DNA sequence: TGTGCCAGCAGCCCCAAACCAAGTAGAGGGTCCGCTTTCTTT. Protein: CASSPKPSRGSAFF.

This chain links TRBV4-3 with TRBJ2-5, with D tentatively TRBD2 (6 bases). Germline V gene data show CDR1 as LGHNA and CDR2 as YSLEER. The ends were cut back, 0 bases at V and 1 base at J, with 6 bases in the middle. There are 14 residues in the CDR3. CDR3 DNA sequence: TGCGCCAGCAGCCAAGAACTAGCCCAAGAGACCCAGTACTTC. Protein: CASSQELAQETQYF.

The rearrangement uses TRBV5-6 and TRBJ2-7; D may be TRBD1 (6 bases). The V end was cut by 4 bases, the J end by 0 bases, with 11 bases between. The germline CDR1 and CDR2 sequences are SGHDT and YYEEEE. The CDR3 is 14 residues long. CDR3 nucleotides: TGTGCCAGCAGCGTCCCAGGGGACTCCTACGAGCAGTACTTC. Amino acids: CASSVPGDSYEQYF.

The V and J genes are TRBV5-5 and TRBJ1-1; possibly TRBD1 for D (5 bases). Trimming stripped 4 bases from V and 0 bases from J, with 13 bases between. CDR1 is SGHKS and CDR2 is YYEKEE in the germline V gene (reference sequence). The CDR3 has 15 amino acids. This CDR3 reads CASSLPTVMNTEAFF. The CDR3 region has the DNA TGTGCCAGCAGCCTACCGACAGTTATGAACACTGAAGCTTTCTTT. Filled out from reference TRBV5-5 and TRBJ1-1, the complete variable domain reads DAGVTQSPTHLIKTRGQQVTLRCSPISGHKSVSWYQQVLGQGPQFIFQYYEKEERGRGNFPDRFSARQFPNYSSELNVNALLLGDSALYLCASSLPTVMNTEAFFGQGTRLTVV.

The rearrangement links TRBV2 to TRBJ2-7; 8 bases align to TRBD2. The V and J ends lost 7 bases and 5 bases, in that order; junction bases with no gene match: 13. CDR1 SNHLY and CDR2 FYNNEI come from the germline V gene. The CDR3 consists of 15 residues. The CDR3 DNA is TGTGCCAGCAAAGAGACCCGGGAGGGGTGGCACGAGCAGTACTTC. This gives the protein CASKETREGWHEQYF.

This clone was seen more than once but under ten times. This chain connects TRBV19 to TRBJ1-1; TRBD1 might be the D (5 bases). The V and J ends lost 5 bases and 0 bases respectively, with 13 bases between them. The CDR3 totals 15 residues. Germline values: CDR1 LNHDA, CDR2 SQIVND (reference sequence). CDR3 in amino acids: CASSPSTVMNTEAFF. CDR3 DNA: TGTGCCAGTAGTCCTTCGACAGTTATGAACACTGAAGCTTTCTTT.

This CDR3 reads CASARAGPNNEQFF. CDR3 bases: TGCGCCAGCGCTCGGGCGGGACCCAACAATGAGCAGTTCTTC. The gene calls are TRBV10-1 and TRBJ2-1, with TRBD2 as a possible D gene (6 bases). From germline, CDR1 is WNHNN and CDR2 SYGVQD (reference sequence). V was pared by 8 bases and J by 5 bases, with 16 bases between. This CDR3 contains 14 residues.

J is TRBJ2-1 and V is TRBV11-3; TRBD2 agrees at 9 bases. This CDR3 is built from 16 residues. CDR1 is SGHNT, CDR2 YENEEA, per germline. V trimming: 2 bases; J trimming: 5 bases; junction bases outside the gene matches: 7. CDR3 DNA: TGTGCCAGCAGCTTAAGGCTAGCGGGAATTAACAATGAGCAGTTCTTC. Residues: CASSLRLAGINNEQFF.

The sample holds one count of this clone. The junction and the germline gene differ at one end; a read error may be behind it. The J gene is TRBJ2-5, the V gene TRBV18, with D tentatively TRBD2 (7 bases). With the DNA end fitting TRBJ2-7 better, the J assignment may be wrong. Looked up from germline, CDR1 is KGHSH and CDR2 is LQKENI. This CDR3 is 15 amino acids long. CDR3 coding DNA: TGTGCCAGCTCTCCACAGGGCGGGGGCACCCACGAGCAGTACTTC. Translating gives CASSPQGGGTHEQYF.

This rearrangement joins TRBV27 to TRBJ1-4, with D perhaps matching TRBD1 (6 bases). V lost 3 bases to trimming and J lost 8 bases, with 19 bases between them. Germline values: CDR1 MNHEY, CDR2 SMNVEV (reference sequence). The CDR3 has 16 residues. Here the CDR3 reads CASSFNPVARGEKLFF. The DNA for the CDR3 is TGTGCCAGCAGTTTCAATCCGGTGGCCAGGGGAGAAAAACTGTTTTTT.

The V call is TRBV28, the J call TRBJ1-2, with D maybe TRBD1 (6 bases). Germline assignment: CDR1 MDHEN and CDR2 SYDVKM. The CDR3 covers 14 residues. V shed 2 bases and J shed 8 bases, with 15 bases lying between them. The CDR3 nucleotides are TGTGCCAGCAGTTTAGTCGCAGGGGAGGGAGGCTACACCTTC. Translating gives CASSLVAGEGGYTF.

The chain joins TRBV27 to TRBJ1-5; a weak D match, TRBD1 (5 bases). Germline V gives CDR1 MNHEY, CDR2 SMNVEV (reference sequence). Trimming took off 6 bases at V and 6 bases at J, with 18 bases between the two ends. The CDR3 loop spans 15 amino acids. The CDR3 sequence is CASRSERGRGQPQHF. CDR3 coding DNA: TGTGCCAGCAGGTCCGAAAGGGGTAGGGGTCAGCCCCAGCATTTT.

This clone was detected a few times. The J gene is TRBJ1-2, the V gene TRBV5-4; 11 positions match TRBD1. Germline CDR1 SGHNT, CDR2 YYREEE (reference sequence). J gave up 4 bases and V 4 bases, and 12 bases lay outside the gene matches. This CDR3 comprises 17 residues. This chain's CDR3 is CASSPGQGAHLGYGYTF. CDR3 bases: TGTGCCAGCAGCCCTGGACAGGGGGCGCATTTGGGCTATGGCTACACCTTC. Based on the CDR3 plus reference TRBV5-4 and TRBJ1-2, the full variable domain is ETGVTQSPTHLIKTRGQQVTLRCSSQSGHNTVSWYQQALGQGPQFIFQYYREEENGRGNFPPRFSGLQFPNYSSELNVNALELDDSALYLCASSPGQGAHLGYGYTFGSGTRLTVV.

This clone has only one observation. The chain couples TRBV6-6 to TRBJ1-2; no clear D. V lost 6 bases and J 7 bases, leaving 9 bases between the germline ends. Germline V CDR1 and CDR2: MNHNY, SVGAGI (reference sequence). The CDR3 covers 11 residues. The CDR3 region has the DNA TGTGCCAGCAGCACGGGAGGTGGCTACACCTTC. Translating it yields CASSTGGGYTF.

The chain links TRBV29-1 to TRBJ1-4; 7 positions agree with TRBD1. J lost 4 bases, V lost 8 bases, and 10 bases had no gene match. The CDR3 is 14 residues long. Looked up from germline, CDR1 is SQVTM and CDR2 is ANQGSEA. CDR3 amino acids: CSIKGTADNEKLFF. CDR3 coding DNA: TGCAGCATTAAAGGGACAGCCGATAATGAAAAACTGTTTTTT.

CDR3: CASSGTGQGPYNEQFF. In DNA form, the CDR3 reads TGTGCCAGCAGCGGTACCGGACAGGGGCCTTACAATGAGCAGTTCTTC. The genes are TRBV7-9 and TRBJ2-1; TRBD1 matches at 9 bases. V lost 5 bases to trimming and J lost 4 bases; unmatched junction nucleotides: 9. The CDR3 extends over 16 amino acids. Germline CDR1 and CDR2: SEHNR and FQNEAQ (reference sequence).

The gene calls are TRBV15 and TRBJ2-3, with D maybe TRBD2 (5 bases). The germline V gene has CDR1 LNHNV and CDR2 YYDKDF (reference sequence). V dropped 0 bases and J dropped 0 bases, with 10 bases sitting between them. The CDR3 has 16 residues. CDR3 DNA: TGTGCCACCAGCAGAGATCGGAGGTTTAGCACAGATACGCAGTATTTT. This gives the protein CATSRDRRFSTDTQYF.

CDR3 sequence: CASSMNRGGNEQFF. The CDR3 bases are TGTGCCAGTAGTATGAACAGGGGGGGAAATGAGCAGTTCTTC. V usage is TRBV19 and J usage is TRBJ2-1; D perhaps matches TRBD1 (8 bases). CDR3 length: 14 residues. CDR1 is LNHDA, CDR2 SQIVND, per germline (reference sequence). Trimming removed 3 bases from V and 7 bases from J, with 13 bases in between.

The chain employs TRBV30 and TRBJ2-3, with 10 bases aligning to TRBD2. This CDR3 contains 14 residues. The V gene end was trimmed by 8 bases and the J gene end by 2 bases; junction bases not matched to a gene: 7. Germline V gene lookup returns CDR1 GTSNPN and CDR2 SVGIG (reference sequence). DNA for the CDR3: TGTGCCCTTCCGGGACTAGCGAACACAGATACGCAGTATTTT. It yields the protein CALPGLANTDTQYF.

The J gene is TRBJ2-2, the V gene TRBV9; 11 bases are a match to TRBD1. Germline V gene data show CDR1 as SGDLS and CDR2 as YYNGEE. This CDR3 comprises 16 residues. The trim removed 4 bases at V and 6 bases at J, leaving 8 bases unmatched. CDR3: CASSILGTGGSGELFF. The CDR3 region has the DNA TGTGCCAGCAGCATCTTGGGGACAGGGGGATCCGGGGAGCTGTTTTTT.

This clone was picked up one time. The rearrangement joins TRBV2 to TRBJ2-3; D gene uncertain. V lost 3 bases, J lost 0 bases, and 10 bases lay in between. CDR1 is SNHLY and CDR2 is FYNNEI in the germline V gene. There are 15 residues in the CDR3. The CDR3 here is CASSEAGSSTDTQYF. In DNA form, the CDR3 reads TGTGCCAGCAGTGAGGCCGGGTCTAGCACAGATACGCAGTATTTT.

The chain uses TRBV2 and TRBJ1-4, with 7 positions matching TRBD1. Germline trimming cut 6 bases from V and 12 bases from J; bases unmatched to any gene: 10. The CDR3 length is 13 residues. The V gene's germline CDR1 is SNHLY and CDR2 FYNNEI. The CDR3 protein is CASSDRVLSELFF. CDR3 bases: TGTGCCAGCAGCGACAGGGTTTTGTCAGAACTGTTTTTT. The full variable domain, with the rest looked up from reference TRBV2 and TRBJ1-4, is EPEVTQTPSHQVTQMGQEVILRCVPISNHLYFYWYRQILGQKVEFLVSFYNNEISEKSEIFDDQFSVERPDGSNFTLKIRSTKLEDSAMYFCASSDRVLSELFFGSGTQLSVL.

This rearrangement joins TRBV29-1 to TRBJ2-5; no clear D. Trimming left V 7 bases short and J 4 bases short, with 16 bases between. CDR1 is SQVTM and CDR2 is ANQGSEA in the germline V gene. The CDR3 contains 13 residues. The DNA of the CDR3 is TGCAGCGGCCGACTGCTCATAGGAGAGACCCAGTACTTC. Its translation: CSGRLLIGETQYF.

The rearrangement joins TRBV6-6 to TRBJ1-5; D ambiguous. V shed 6 bases and J shed 6 bases, with 6 bases lying between them. The CDR3 length is 11 residues. Germline-derived CDR1 and CDR2 are MNHNY and SVGAGI (reference sequence). CDR3 bases: TGTGCCAGCAGCCGAGGTCAGCCCCAGCATTTT. It yields the protein CASSRGQPQHF.

This chain joins TRBV28 and TRBJ2-2; D uncertain. Germline CDR1 and CDR2: MDHEN and SYDVKM. The CDR3 contains 14 residues. Trimming removed 6 bases from V and 1 base from J, with 9 bases in between. The CDR3 DNA is TGTGCCAGCAGCCCCTCGGGGAACACCGGGGAGCTGTTTTTT. It translates to CASSPSGNTGELFF.

V is TRBV15 and J is TRBJ1-2; possibly TRBD1 for D (5 bases). The CDR3 is 16 residues long. With 3 bases removed from V and 2 bases from J, the gap between germline ends came to 16 bases. Per the germline V gene, CDR1 is LNHNV and CDR2 is YYDKDF (reference sequence). The CDR3 is CATSRGGGGGNYGYTF. The CDR3 nucleotides are TGTGCCACCAGCAGGGGCGGGGGGGGAGGGAACTATGGCTACACCTTC.

V usage is TRBV7-8 and J usage is TRBJ1-3; tentative D call: TRBD1 (6 bases). The germline gives CDR1 SGHVS, CDR2 FQNEAQ. V was shortened by 2 bases and J by 0 bases, with 14 bases between the two germline ends. The CDR3 is 17 amino acids. This chain's CDR3 is CASSLNPRDTSGNTIYF. The CDR3 nucleotides are TGTGCCAGCAGCTTAAACCCTCGGGACACCTCTGGAAACACCATATATTTT.

The rearrangement joins TRBV18 to TRBJ1-5; no clear D gene. CDR3 length equals 17 residues. Deletions cut 4 bases from V and 2 bases from J, with 18 bases between. Germline CDR1 and CDR2: KGHSH and LQKENI. CDR3 DNA sequence: TGTGCCAGCTCACATTCCGACGGCCCGAGGGGCAATCAGCCCCAGCATTTT. This encodes CASSHSDGPRGNQPQHF.